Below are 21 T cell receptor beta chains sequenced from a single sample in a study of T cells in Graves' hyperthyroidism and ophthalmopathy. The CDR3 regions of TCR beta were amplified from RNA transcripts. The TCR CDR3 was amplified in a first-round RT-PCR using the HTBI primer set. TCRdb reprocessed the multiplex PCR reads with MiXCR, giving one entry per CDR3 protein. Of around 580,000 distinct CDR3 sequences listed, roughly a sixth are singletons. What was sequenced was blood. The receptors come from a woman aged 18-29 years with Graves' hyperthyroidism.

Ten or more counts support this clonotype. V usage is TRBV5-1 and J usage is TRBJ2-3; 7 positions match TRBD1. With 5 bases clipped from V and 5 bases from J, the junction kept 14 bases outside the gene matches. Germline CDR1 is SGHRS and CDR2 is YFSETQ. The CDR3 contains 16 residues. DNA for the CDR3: TGCGCCAGCAGGGAAGGACAGGTAAAGGGGGAAGATACGCAGTATTTT. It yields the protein CASREGQVKGEDTQYF.

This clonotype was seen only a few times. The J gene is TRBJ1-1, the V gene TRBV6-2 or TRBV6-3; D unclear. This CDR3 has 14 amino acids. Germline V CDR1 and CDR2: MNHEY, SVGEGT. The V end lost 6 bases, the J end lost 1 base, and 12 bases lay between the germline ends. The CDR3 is CASSRPDPNTEAFF. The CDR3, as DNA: TGTGCCAGCAGCCGTCCCGACCCGAACACTGAAGCTTTCTTT.

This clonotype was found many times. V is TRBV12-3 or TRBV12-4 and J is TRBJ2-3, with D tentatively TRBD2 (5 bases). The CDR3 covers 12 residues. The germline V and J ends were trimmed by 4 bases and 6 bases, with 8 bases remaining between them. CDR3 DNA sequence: TGTGCCAGCAGTTCAGCGGCGGATACGCAGTATTTT. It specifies CASSSAADTQYF.

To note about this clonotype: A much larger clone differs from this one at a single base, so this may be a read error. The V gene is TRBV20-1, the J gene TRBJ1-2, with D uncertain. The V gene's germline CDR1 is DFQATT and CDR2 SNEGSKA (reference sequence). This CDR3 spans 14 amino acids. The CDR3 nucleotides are TGCAGTGCTAGAGATCCGCTGGAACTCTATGGCTTCACCTTC. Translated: CSARDPLELYGFTF.

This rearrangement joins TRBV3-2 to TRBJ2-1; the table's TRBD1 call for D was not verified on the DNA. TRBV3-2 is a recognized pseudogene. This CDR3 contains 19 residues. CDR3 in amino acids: CASSQAGQGVGGSYNEQFF. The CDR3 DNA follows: TGTGCCAGCAGCCAAGCTGGACAGGGGGTGGGGGGTTCCTACAATGAGCAGTTCTTC.

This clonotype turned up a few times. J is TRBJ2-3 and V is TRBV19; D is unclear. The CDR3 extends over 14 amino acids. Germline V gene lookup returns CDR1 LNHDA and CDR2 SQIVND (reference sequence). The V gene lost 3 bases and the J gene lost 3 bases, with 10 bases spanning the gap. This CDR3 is CASSISYNTDTQYF. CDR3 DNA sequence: TGTGCCAGTAGTATCAGTTACAATACAGATACGCAGTATTTT.

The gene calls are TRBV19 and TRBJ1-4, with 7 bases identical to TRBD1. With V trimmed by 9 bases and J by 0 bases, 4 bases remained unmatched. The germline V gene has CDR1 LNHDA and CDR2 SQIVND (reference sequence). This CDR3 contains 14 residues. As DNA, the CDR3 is TGTGCCAGCGGGACAGTCCCAACTAATGAAAAACTGTTTTTT. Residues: CASGTVPTNEKLFF.

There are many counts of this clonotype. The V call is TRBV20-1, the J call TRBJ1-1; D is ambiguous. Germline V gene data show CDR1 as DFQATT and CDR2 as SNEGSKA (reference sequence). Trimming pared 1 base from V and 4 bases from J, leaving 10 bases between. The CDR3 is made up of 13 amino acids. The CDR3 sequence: CSARGPLATEAFF. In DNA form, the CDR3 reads TGCAGTGCTAGAGGTCCATTGGCCACTGAAGCTTTCTTT.

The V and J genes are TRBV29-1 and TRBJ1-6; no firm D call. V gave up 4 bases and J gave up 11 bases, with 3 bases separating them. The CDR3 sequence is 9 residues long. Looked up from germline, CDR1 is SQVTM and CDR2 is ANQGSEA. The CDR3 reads CSVGPPLHF. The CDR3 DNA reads TGCAGCGTTGGGCCACCCCTCCACTTT.

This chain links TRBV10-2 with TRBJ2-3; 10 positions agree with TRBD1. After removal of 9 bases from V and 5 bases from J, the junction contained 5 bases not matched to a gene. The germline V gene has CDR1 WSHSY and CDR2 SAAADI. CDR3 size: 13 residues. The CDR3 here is CASIGQGGDTQYF. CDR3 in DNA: TGCGCCAGTATCGGACAGGGGGGAGATACGCAGTATTTT.

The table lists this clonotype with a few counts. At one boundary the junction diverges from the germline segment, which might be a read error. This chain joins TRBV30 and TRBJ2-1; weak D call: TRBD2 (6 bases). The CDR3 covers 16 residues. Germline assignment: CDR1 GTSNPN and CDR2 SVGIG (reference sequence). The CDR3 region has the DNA TGTGCCTGGAGTGTATATCGGGGGAAGAGGTACAATGAACAGTTCTTC. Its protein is CAWSVYRGKRYNEQFF.

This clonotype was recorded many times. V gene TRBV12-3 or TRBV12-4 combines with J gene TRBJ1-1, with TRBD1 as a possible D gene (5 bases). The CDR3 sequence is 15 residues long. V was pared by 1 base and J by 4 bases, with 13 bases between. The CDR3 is CASSLGTVGTTEAFF. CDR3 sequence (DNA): TGTGCCAGCAGTTTAGGGACGGTGGGGACCACTGAAGCTTTCTTT.

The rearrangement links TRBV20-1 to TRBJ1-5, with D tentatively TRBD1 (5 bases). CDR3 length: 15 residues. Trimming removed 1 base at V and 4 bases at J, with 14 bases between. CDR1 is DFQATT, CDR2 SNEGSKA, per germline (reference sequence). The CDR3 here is CSARVGTASNQPQHF. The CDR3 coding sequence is TGCAGTGCTAGAGTTGGGACCGCTAGTAATCAGCCCCAGCATTTT.

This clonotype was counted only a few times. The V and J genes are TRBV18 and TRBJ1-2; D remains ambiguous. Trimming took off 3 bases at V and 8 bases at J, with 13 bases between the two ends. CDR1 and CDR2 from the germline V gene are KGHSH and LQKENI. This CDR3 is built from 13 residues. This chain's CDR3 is CASSPESRRGYTF. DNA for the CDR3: TGTGCCAGCTCACCCGAAAGTCGACGGGGCTACACCTTC.

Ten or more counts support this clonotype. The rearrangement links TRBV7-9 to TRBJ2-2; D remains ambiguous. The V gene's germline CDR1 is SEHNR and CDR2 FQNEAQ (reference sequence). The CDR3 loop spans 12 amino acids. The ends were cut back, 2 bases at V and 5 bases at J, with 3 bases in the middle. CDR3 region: CASSLPTGELFF. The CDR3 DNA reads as TGTGCCAGCAGCTTACCGACCGGGGAGCTGTTTTTT. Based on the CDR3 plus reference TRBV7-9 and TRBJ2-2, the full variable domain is DTGVSQNPRHKITKRGQNVTFRCDPISEHNRLYWYRQTLGQGPEFLTYFQNEAQLEKSRLLSDRFSAERPKGSFSTLEIQRTEQGDSAMYLCASSLPTGELFFGEGSRLTVL.

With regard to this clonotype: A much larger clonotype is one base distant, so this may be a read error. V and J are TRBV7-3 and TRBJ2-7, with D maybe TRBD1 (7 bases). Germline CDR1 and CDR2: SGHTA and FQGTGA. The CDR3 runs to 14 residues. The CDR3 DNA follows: TGTGCCAGCAGCCGACAGGGAGGTTACTACGAGCGGTACTTC. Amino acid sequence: CASSRQGGYYERYF.

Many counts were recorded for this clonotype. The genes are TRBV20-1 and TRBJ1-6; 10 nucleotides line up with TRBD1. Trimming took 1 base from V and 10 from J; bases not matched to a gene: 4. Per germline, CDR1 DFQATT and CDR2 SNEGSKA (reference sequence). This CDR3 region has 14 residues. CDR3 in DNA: TGCAGTGCTAGAGGGGGACAGGGGAAATCACCCCTCCACTTT. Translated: CSARGGQGKSPLHF.

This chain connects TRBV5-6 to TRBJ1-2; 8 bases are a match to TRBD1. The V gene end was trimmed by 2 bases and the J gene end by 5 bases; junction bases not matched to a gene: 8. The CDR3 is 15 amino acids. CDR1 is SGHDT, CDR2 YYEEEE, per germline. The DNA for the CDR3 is TGTGCCAGCAGCTTCGGACAGGGTCTAATTTATGGCTACACCTTC. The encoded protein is CASSFGQGLIYGYTF.

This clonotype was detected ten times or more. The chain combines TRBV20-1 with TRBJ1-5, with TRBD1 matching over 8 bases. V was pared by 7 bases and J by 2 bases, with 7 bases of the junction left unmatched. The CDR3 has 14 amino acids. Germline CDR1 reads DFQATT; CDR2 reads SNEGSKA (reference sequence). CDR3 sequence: CSVRQGRGNQPQHF. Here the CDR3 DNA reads TGCAGTGTCCGACAGGGGAGAGGCAATCAGCCCCAGCATTTT.

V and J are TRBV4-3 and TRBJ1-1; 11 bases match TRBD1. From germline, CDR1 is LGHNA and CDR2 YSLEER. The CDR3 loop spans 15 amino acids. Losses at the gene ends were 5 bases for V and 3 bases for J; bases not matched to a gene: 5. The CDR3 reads CASSDQDRGHTEAFF. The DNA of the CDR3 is TGCGCCAGCAGCGACCAGGACAGGGGGCACACTGAAGCTTTCTTT.

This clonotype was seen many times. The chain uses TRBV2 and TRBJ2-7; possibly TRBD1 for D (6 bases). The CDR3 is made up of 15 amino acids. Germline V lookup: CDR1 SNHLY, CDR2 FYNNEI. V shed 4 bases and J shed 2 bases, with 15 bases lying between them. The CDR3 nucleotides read TGTGCCAGCAGTGCTCAGGCAGGGGCAACCTACGAGCAGTACTTC. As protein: CASSAQAGATYEQYF.